Shown below are 11 T cell receptor beta chains from a single sample sequenced in a study of cytomegalovirus exposure and HLA in healthy donors. PCR employed 60 Vbeta and 13 Jbeta primers. Clones were sequenced by immunoSEQ multiplex PCR, and TCRdb holds only the in-frame ones, with some missing. Seen here are tens of thousands of clones, less than 75% observed once, and the top ten hold roughly 11%. The sample taken for sequencing was PBMCs. These receptors were collected from a woman younger than 45 in good health and CMV-seronegative.

The rearrangement joins TRBV5-1 to TRBJ2-3; D is ambiguous. The CDR3 loop spans 12 amino acids. Trimming stripped 2 bases from V and 3 bases from J, with 4 bases between. Germline assignment: CDR1 SGHRS and CDR2 YFSETQ. The CDR3 sequence is CASSFTTDTQYF. The DNA of the CDR3 is TGCGCCAGCAGCTTTACAACAGATACGCAGTATTTT.

This sequence joins TRBV25-1 and TRBJ2-2; 7 bases line up with TRBD1. Germline V gene data show CDR1 as MGHDK and CDR2 as SYGVNS. This CDR3 region has 16 residues. After removal of 1 base from V and 6 bases from J, the junction contained 8 bases not matched to a gene. This CDR3 reads CASSELGQTKSGELFF. The CDR3 DNA reads as TGTGCCAGCAGTGAATTGGGACAGACGAAGTCCGGGGAGCTGTTTTTT.

The V gene is TRBV28, the J gene TRBJ1-1; no clear D gene. V lost 2 bases and J lost 1, with 17 bases in between. This CDR3 contains 17 residues. CDR1 is MDHEN, CDR2 SYDVKM, per germline. CDR3 DNA: TGTGCCAGCAGTTTAACCCCGCGGGGTGAACGGAACACTGAAGCTTTCTTT. Translated: CASSLTPRGERNTEAFF.

The chain has TRBV6-5 and TRBJ1-5, with D hard to call. Germline loops: CDR1 MNHEY, CDR2 SVGAGI. This CDR3 spans 13 amino acids. With 2 bases removed from V and 9 bases from J, the gap between germline ends came to 11 bases. CDR3 sequence reads: CASSYRRTGPQHF. The CDR3 DNA is TGTGCCAGCAGTTACCGGAGGACCGGGCCCCAGCATTTT.

The rearrangement uses TRBV6-5 and TRBJ2-7; TRBD1 matches 7 bases. V trimming: 5 bases; J trimming: 7 bases; junction bases outside the gene matches: 14. There are 15 residues in the CDR3. Germline V gene data show CDR1 as MNHEY and CDR2 as SVGAGI. The CDR3 sequence is CASSPTHGTVLEQYF. As DNA, the CDR3 is TGTGCCAGCAGTCCCACCCATGGGACAGTTCTTGAGCAGTACTTC.

V usage is TRBV28 and J usage is TRBJ2-2; weak D call: TRBD1 (6 bases). The germline V gene encodes CDR1 MDHEN and CDR2 SYDVKM. The CDR3 loop spans 13 amino acids. Trimming stripped 7 bases from V and 3 bases from J, with 9 bases between. CDR3 nucleotide sequence: TGTGCCAGCACGGCAGGGGACACCGGGGAGCTGTTTTTT. Translated, it gives CASTAGDTGELFF. Combining the CDR3 with reference TRBV28 and TRBJ2-2 gives the whole variable domain DVKVTQSSRYLVKRTGEKVFLECVQDMDHENMFWYRQDPGLGLRLIYFSYDVKMKEKGDIPEGYSVSREKKERFSLILESASTNQTSMYLCASTAGDTGELFFGEGSRLTVL.

The chain employs TRBV7-6 and TRBJ1-5, with 8 bases identical to TRBD1. CDR1 is SGHVS and CDR2 is FNYEAQ in the germline V gene. CDR3 length equals 14 residues. Trimming removed 4 bases from V and 7 bases from J; junction bases left unmatched: 6. The CDR3 sequence: CASSSSTGDQPQHF. CDR3 DNA sequence: TGTGCCAGCAGCTCGTCGACAGGGGACCAGCCCCAGCATTTT.

This clone was seen a single time. The chain carries TRBV5-6 and TRBJ1-5, with D perhaps matching TRBD1 (6 bases). CDR3 size: 14 residues. The V gene's germline CDR1 is SGHDT and CDR2 YYEEEE. Trimming took 2 bases from V and 6 from J, leaving 12 bases between them. This CDR3 reads CASSLGQQGQPQHF. CDR3 nucleotide sequence: TGTGCCAGCAGCTTAGGACAGCAGGGTCAGCCCCAGCATTTT.

The rearrangement links TRBV7-9 to TRBJ2-1, with TRBD2 matching 8 bases. The CDR3 has 17 residues. The germline CDR1 and CDR2 sequences are SEHNR and FQNEAQ (reference sequence). J lost 2 bases, V lost 5 bases, and 11 bases had no gene match. The CDR3 sequence: CASSPNRGGTTYNEQFF. The DNA of the CDR3 is TGTGCCAGCAGCCCCAACCGGGGGGGGACCACCTACAATGAGCAGTTCTTC.

This clone was found a few times. The gene calls are TRBV6-1 and TRBJ1-5, with 8 bases matching TRBD1. The germline gives CDR1 MNHNS, CDR2 SASEGT. J lost 6 bases, V lost 8 bases, and 6 bases had no gene match. The CDR3 has 13 amino acids. This CDR3 reads CASEDRVFQPQHF. The CDR3 DNA is TGTGCCAGCGAGGACAGGGTGTTTCAGCCCCAGCATTTT.

The chain couples TRBV7-9 to TRBJ1-2; D gene uncertain. The CDR3 is 18 amino acids. The ends were cut back, 5 bases at V and 2 bases at J, with 24 bases in the middle. CDR1 SEHNR and CDR2 FQNEAQ come from the germline V gene (reference sequence). CDR3 region: CASSHRSRSTEINYGYTF. DNA for the CDR3: TGTGCCAGCAGCCATCGTTCCCGATCTACAGAGATCAACTATGGCTACACCTTC.